Shown below are 17 T cell receptor beta chains from a single sample sequenced in a study of blood T cell repertoires in COVID-19. Libraries were prepared by immunoSEQ multiplex PCR; TCRdb keeps only in-frame clonotypes and omits some of them. Altogether about 180,000 clones are present, more than 85% being singletons, with the ten largest covering roughly 2.9%. The sequencing input was peripheral blood. All receptors come from a woman aged 30 to 39 with active or convalescent COVID-19.

V and J are TRBV2 and TRBJ1-5, with D unresolved. V was cut by 7 bases and J by 0 bases, with 13 bases left in between. CDR1 and CDR2 from the germline V gene are SNHLY and FYNNEI. The CDR3 is 15 amino acids. The CDR3: CASNFDMTSNQPQHF. The CDR3 nucleotides are TGTGCCAGCAATTTCGACATGACTAGCAATCAGCCCCAGCATTTT.

With respect to this clone: One junction end does not reproduce the germline sequence, and a read error may be involved. The chain's CDR3 is CASSEVWRQINIGELFF. Here the CDR3 DNA reads TGTGCCAGCAGCGAAGTCTGGCGGCAGATAAACATCGGGGAGCTGTTTTTT. This chain joins TRBV13 and TRBJ2-2, with D uncertain. Per the germline V gene, CDR1 is PRHDT and CDR2 is FYEKMQ (reference sequence). CDR3 length equals 17 residues.

The rearrangement uses TRBV12-3 or TRBV12-4 and TRBJ1-4; D not certain. The V end lost 3 bases, the J end lost 7 bases, and 9 bases lay between the germline ends. This CDR3 region has 13 residues. The CDR3 sequence is CASSFGPTEKLFF. As DNA, the CDR3 is TGTGCCAGCAGTTTTGGGCCTACTGAAAAACTGTTTTTT.

The V gene is TRBV28, the J gene TRBJ1-4, with TRBD1 identical over 9 bases. Germline V gene sequence: CDR1 MDHEN, CDR2 SYDVKM. The CDR3 length is 17 residues. The trim removed 6 bases at V and 3 bases at J, leaving 11 bases unmatched. The CDR3 here is CASSDPGQGRANEKLFF. CDR3 nucleotide sequence: TGTGCCAGCAGCGACCCGGGACAGGGTCGCGCTAATGAAAAACTGTTTTTT. The full variable domain, completed using reference TRBV28 and TRBJ1-4, is DVKVTQSSRYLVKRTGEKVFLECVQDMDHENMFWYRQDPGLGLRLIYFSYDVKMKEKGDIPEGYSVSREKKERFSLILESASTNQTSMYLCASSDPGQGRANEKLFFGSGTQLSVL.

The chain joins TRBV12-3 or TRBV12-4 to TRBJ1-2; a possible D gene is TRBD1 (6 bases). There are 11 residues in the CDR3. V gave up 6 bases and J gave up 6 bases, with 8 bases separating them. This CDR3 is CASSYRDGYTF. CDR3 DNA sequence: TGTGCCAGCAGCTACAGGGATGGCTACACCTTC.

This clone was seen just once. CDR3 sequence (DNA): TGTGCCAGCAGCGTAACTGCCCAAAACACCATATATTTT. Amino acids: CASSVTAQNTIYF. The rearrangement joins TRBV12-3 or TRBV12-4 to TRBJ1-3; no reliable D call. The CDR3 is 13 residues long. V shed 6 bases and J shed 6 bases, with 12 bases lying between them.

CDR3 sequence reads: CASRLGLAEASGANVLTF. DNA of the CDR3: TGTGCCAGCAGACTCGGACTAGCGGAGGCCTCTGGGGCCAACGTCCTGACTTTC. J is TRBJ2-6 and V is TRBV7-9; 10 nucleotides line up with TRBD2. CDR1 is SEHNR and CDR2 is FQNEAQ in the germline V gene (reference sequence). Germline trimming cut 6 bases from V and 0 bases from J; bases unmatched to any gene: 8. CDR3 length: 18 residues. The full variable domain, its missing parts supplied by reference TRBV7-9 and TRBJ2-6, is DTGVSQNPRHKITKRGQNVTFRCDPISEHNRLYWYRQTLGQGPEFLTYFQNEAQLEKSRLLSDRFSAERPKGSFSTLEIQRTEQGDSAMYLCASRLGLAEASGANVLTFGAGSRLTVL.

The chain recombines TRBV11-2 with TRBJ2-7; the match to TRBD1 covers 8 bases. V lost 1 base and J lost 3; bases outside the gene matches: 5. CDR1 is SGHAT and CDR2 is FQNNGV in the germline V gene. There are 15 residues in the CDR3. The CDR3 bases are TGTGCCAGCAGCTTAGCCGGGACAGGTGTCTACGAGCAGTACTTC. The encoded protein is CASSLAGTGVYEQYF.

In DNA, the CDR3 is TGTGCCAGCAGTGAATCGTCCGGGGCTGGGGCCAACGTCCTGACTTTC. Protein sequence: CASSESSGAGANVLTF. V and J are TRBV25-1 and TRBJ2-6, with D possibly matching TRBD2 (5 bases). Germline values: CDR1 MGHDK, CDR2 SYGVNS. V was cut by 1 base and J by 2 bases, with 9 bases left in between. This CDR3 contains 16 residues.

Comments on this clone: This may be a read error: a much more frequent sequence differs by one nucleotide. The V gene is TRBV11-3, the J gene TRBJ1-2; 7 nucleotides match TRBD1. The CDR3 consists of 13 residues. V was clipped by 3 bases and J by 3 bases; unmatched bases: 1. The germline V gene has CDR1 SGHNT and CDR2 YENEEA. The CDR3 nucleotides are TGTGCCAGCAGCTTGGGGACAGACTATGGCTACACCTTC. Translating gives CASSLGTDYGYTF. The variable domain in full, with the rest retrieved from reference TRBV11-3 and TRBJ1-2, is EAGVVQSPRYKIIEKKQPVAFWCNPISGHNTLYWYLQNLGQGPELLIRYENEEAVDDSQLPKDRFSAERLKGVDSTLKIQPAELGDSAVYLCASSLGTDYGYTFGSGTRLTVV.

This sequence joins TRBV5-5 and TRBJ1-2, with a weak D call TRBD1 (6 bases). The CDR3 consists of 16 residues. Germline CDR1 SGHKS, CDR2 YYEKEE (reference sequence). V was clipped by 4 bases and J by 2 bases, with 18 bases between them. The DNA for the CDR3 is TGTGCCAGCAGCCCTACGTCCCGACAGGCAAACTATGGCTACACCTTC. It encodes CASSPTSRQANYGYTF.

The chain employs TRBV28 and TRBJ2-1, with TRBD2 matching 8 bases. CDR1 MDHEN and CDR2 SYDVKM come from the germline V gene. Unmatched junction bases numbered 4, after V lost 6 bases and J lost 0 bases. This CDR3 is built from 15 residues. CDR3 sequence reads: CASRTGTSSYNEQFF. In DNA form, the CDR3 reads TGTGCCAGCAGAACCGGGACTAGCTCCTACAATGAGCAGTTCTTC.

V gene TRBV7-2 combines with J gene TRBJ2-3; 8 nucleotides align to TRBD2. Trimming removed 4 bases from V and 5 bases from J; junction bases left unmatched: 2. Germline-derived CDR1 and CDR2 are SGHTA and FQGNSA. The length of the CDR3 is 13 residues. The CDR3 sequence: CASSSLAGDTQYF. CDR3 bases: TGTGCCAGCAGCTCCCTAGCGGGAGATACGCAGTATTTT.

The rearrangement links TRBV7-9 to TRBJ2-5, with D tentatively TRBD1 (5 bases). CDR3 length: 14 residues. The germline CDR1 and CDR2 sequences are SEHNR and FQNEAQ (reference sequence). The V and J ends lost 2 bases and 2 bases respectively, with 9 bases between them. The chain's CDR3 is CASSLSAGQETQYF. The CDR3 coding sequence is TGTGCCAGCAGCTTATCGGCAGGGCAAGAGACCCAGTACTTC.

The chain links TRBV10-3 to TRBJ2-1, with D possibly being TRBD2 (5 bases). The V and J ends lost 3 bases and 1 base respectively, with 16 bases between them. Per germline, CDR1 ENHRY and CDR2 SYGVKD. The CDR3 has 17 amino acids. The CDR3 here is CAISDLTRGRSYNEQFF. The CDR3 DNA reads TGTGCCATCAGTGATTTAACACGGGGTAGGTCCTACAATGAGCAGTTCTTC.

The chain couples TRBV24-1 to TRBJ2-1; 7 positions match TRBD2. CDR3 length: 15 amino acids. Germline assignment: CDR1 KGHDR and CDR2 SFDVKD. With V trimmed by 8 bases and J by 4 bases, 10 bases remained unmatched. Here the CDR3 reads CATTDGGSDYNEQFF. The DNA for the CDR3 is TGTGCCACCACAGACGGGGGGAGTGATTACAATGAGCAGTTCTTC.

The chain joins TRBV19 to TRBJ2-3, with D possibly being TRBD1 (5 bases). The germline gives CDR1 LNHDA, CDR2 SQIVND (reference sequence). V gave up 0 bases and J gave up 3 bases, with 16 bases separating them. The length of the CDR3 is 17 residues. CDR3 DNA: TGTGCCAGTAGTATAGATGGAGCCGGTAAGGGGACAGATACGCAGTATTTT. Its protein product is CASSIDGAGKGTDTQYF.